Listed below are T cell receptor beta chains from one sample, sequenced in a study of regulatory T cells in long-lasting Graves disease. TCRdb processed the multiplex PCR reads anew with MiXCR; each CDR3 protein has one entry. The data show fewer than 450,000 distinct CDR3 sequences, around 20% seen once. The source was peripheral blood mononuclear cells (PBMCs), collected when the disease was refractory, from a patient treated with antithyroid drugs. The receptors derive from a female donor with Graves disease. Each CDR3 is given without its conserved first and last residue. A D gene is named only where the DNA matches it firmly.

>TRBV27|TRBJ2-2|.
ASSLSPTGTIGSGELF
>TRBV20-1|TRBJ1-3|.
SAPSGGNTIY
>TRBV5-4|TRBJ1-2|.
ASSPPDSYGYT
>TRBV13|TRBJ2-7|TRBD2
ASSYRSGGDDEQY
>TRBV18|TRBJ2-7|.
ASSPPNGYEQY
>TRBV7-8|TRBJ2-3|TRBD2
ASSLVPSGITDTQY
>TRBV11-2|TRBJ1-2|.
ASTPPGADYGYT
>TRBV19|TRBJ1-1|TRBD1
ASSMITGGRAEAF
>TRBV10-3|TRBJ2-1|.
AISVSARNSYNEQF
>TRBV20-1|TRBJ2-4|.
SADPTGTLNIQY
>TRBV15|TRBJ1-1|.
ATSSLRGTEAF
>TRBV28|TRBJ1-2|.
ASGRTQGLANYGYT
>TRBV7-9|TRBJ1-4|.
ASSGMNEKLF
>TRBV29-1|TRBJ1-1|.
SVERTNTEAF
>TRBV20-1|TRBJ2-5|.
SASSRTGIETQY
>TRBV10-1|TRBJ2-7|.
ASSESNLAGEQY
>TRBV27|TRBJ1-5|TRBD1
ASSLSGTGNQPQH